Presented here are 17 T cell receptor beta chains from one specimen sequenced in a study of early T cells in non-severe SARS-CoV-2 infection. MiXCR, applied by TCRdb to the 5' RACE reads, yields one record per CDR3 protein. The sample has tens of thousands of distinct CDR3 sequences, approximately 4.3% seen once; the top ten hold about 5.8%. Material for sequencing was whole blood. All receptors come from an adult who was a healthcare worker with PCR-confirmed SARS-CoV-2 infection or an uninfected control (not recorded which).

In the case of this clonotype: Since a much larger clone is just one base distant, this may be a read error. This chain joins TRBV18 and TRBJ2-3; the D is unclear. The CDR3 has 15 amino acids. Germline lookup yields CDR1 KGHSH and CDR2 LQKENI. The CDR3 bases are TGTGTCAGCTCACCGGACGTAACGGGCACAGATACGCAGTATTTT. It yields the protein CVSSPDVTGTDTQYF. Based on the CDR3 plus reference TRBV18 and TRBJ2-3, the full variable domain is NAGVMQNPRHLVRRRGQEARLRCSPMKGHSHVYWYRQLPEEGLKFMVYLQKENIIDESGMPKERFSAEFPKEGPSILRIQQVVRGDSAAYFCVSSPDVTGTDTQYFGPGTRLTVL.

J is TRBJ2-3 and V is TRBV24-1, with TRBD1 matching over 10 bases. The CDR3 covers 18 residues. With V trimmed by 1 base and J by 3 bases, 9 bases remained unmatched. Germline V gene lookup returns CDR1 KGHDR and CDR2 SFDVKD. CDR3 sequence (DNA): TGTGCCACCAGTGATTTTTCGGGACAGGGGCCGGTAACAGATACGCAGTATTTT. Translating it yields CATSDFSGQGPVTDTQYF.

This clonotype has a handful of counts. The V call is TRBV19, the J call TRBJ1-1; TRBD1 agrees at 10 bases. Trimming cost V 5 bases and J 8 bases; bases outside gene matches: 5. CDR3 length: 13 amino acids. Per germline, CDR1 LNHDA and CDR2 SQIVND (reference sequence). The CDR3 DNA follows: TGTGCCAGTAGTGGAGACAGGGGGCGGGAAGCTTTCTTT. It encodes CASSGDRGREAFF.

This clonotype has a count of ten or more. The V and J genes are TRBV20-1 and TRBJ2-1, with D possibly called TRBD1 or TRBD2 (6 bases each). Per the germline V gene, CDR1 is DFQATT and CDR2 is SNEGSKA (reference sequence). The germline V and J ends were trimmed by 2 bases and 4 bases, with 15 bases remaining between them. This CDR3 contains 15 residues. The CDR3, as DNA: TGCAGTGCTAGACGGGGGCAACCCCCTTACAATGAGCAGTTCTTC. The encoded protein is CSARRGQPPYNEQFF.

The sample holds many counts of this clonotype. V and J are TRBV9 and TRBJ2-7, with D possibly being TRBD1 or TRBD2 (7 bases each). The V gene lost 4 bases and the J gene lost 6 bases, with 20 bases spanning the gap. Germline lookup yields CDR1 SGDLS and CDR2 YYNGEE. CDR3 length: 15 amino acids. This chain's CDR3 is CASSPQGGSVVEQYF. CDR3 bases: TGTGCCAGCAGCCCCCAGGGGGGGAGTGTTGTCGAGCAGTACTTC. The complete variable domain, with remaining parts taken from reference TRBV9 and TRBJ2-7, reads DSGVTQTPKHLITATGQRVTLRCSPRSGDLSVYWYQQSLDQGLQFLIQYYNGEERAKGNILERFSAQQFPDLHSELNLSSLELGDSALYFCASSPQGGSVVEQYFGPGTRLTVT.

This clonotype occurred a few times. The chain links TRBV15 to TRBJ2-3; D is possibly TRBD2 (5 bases). The germline gives CDR1 LNHNV, CDR2 YYDKDF (reference sequence). The CDR3 totals 16 residues. The ends were cut back, 0 bases at V and 11 bases at J, with 21 bases in the middle. CDR3 nucleotides: TGTGCCACCAGCAGAGAGAGGGCTGCGGGCCAATTGGTGCAGTATTTT. Protein: CATSRERAAGQLVQYF.

A note on this clonotype: A single base separates this from a much larger clone, so it may be a read error. The chain couples TRBV11-3 to TRBJ1-3; D ambiguous. The germline CDR1 and CDR2 sequences are SGHNT and YENEEA. CDR3 length equals 12 residues. DNA of the CDR3: TGTGCCGGCAGCTCGGAGGGAAACACCATATATTTT. Its protein product is CAGSSEGNTIYF.

The table lists this clonotype with many counts. V usage is TRBV7-2 and J usage is TRBJ1-5; D not certain. CDR1 is SGHTA and CDR2 is FQGNSA in the germline V gene. The V end lost 3 bases, the J end lost 4 bases, and 10 bases lay between the germline ends. The CDR3 contains 14 residues. The CDR3 reads CASSFDGLNQPQHF. The CDR3 DNA sequence: TGTGCCAGCAGCTTTGACGGCCTGAATCAGCCCCAGCATTTT. Drawing the rest from reference TRBV7-2 and TRBJ1-5, the complete variable domain is GAGVSQSPSNKVTEKGKDVELRCDPISGHTALYWYRQSLGQGLEFLIYFQGNSAPDKSGLPSDRFSAERTGGSVSTLTIQRTQQEDSAVYLCASSFDGLNQPQHFGDGTRLSIL.

This clonotype was detected many times. The chain is built from TRBV20-1 and TRBJ1-1; 9 bases match TRBD1. J gave up 4 bases and V 5 bases, and 8 bases lay outside the gene matches. CDR3 length: 14 residues. From germline, CDR1 is DFQATT and CDR2 SNEGSKA (reference sequence). The DNA of the CDR3 is TGCAGTGCTCGGACAGGGGCCGGTGGCACTGAAGCTTTCTTT. Amino acid sequence: CSARTGAGGTEAFF.

This clonotype was observed many times. The genes are TRBV6-1 and TRBJ1-1, with D possibly being TRBD1 (6 bases). The CDR3 is 15 residues long. V gave up 7 bases and J gave up 4 bases, with 19 bases separating them. Per germline, CDR1 MNHNS and CDR2 SASEGT. CDR3 residues: CASTQLTGVGTEAFF. The CDR3 region has the DNA TGTGCCAGCACCCAATTGACAGGTGTAGGCACTGAAGCTTTCTTT.

About this clonotype itself: A clone one base away is much larger, so this may be a read error. The chain links TRBV14 to TRBJ2-1, with TRBD2 matching over 10 bases. The CDR3 loop spans 15 amino acids. After removal of 1 base from V and 3 bases from J, the junction contained 0 bases not matched to a gene. The V gene's germline CDR1 is SGHDN and CDR2 FVKESK. The CDR3: CASSQGTSGYNEQFF. CDR3 bases: TGTGCCAGCAGCCAAGGGACTAGCGGCTACAATGAGCAGTTCTTC.

This clonotype has more than one count but fewer than ten. This chain links TRBV4-1 with TRBJ2-3; D ambiguous. The V gene lost 1 base and the J gene lost 0 bases, with 11 bases spanning the gap. CDR1 is MGHRA, CDR2 YSYEKL, per germline. The CDR3 is 16 residues long. The CDR3 nucleotides read TGCGCCAGCAGCCAAGCAGTAATGGGGAGCACAGATACGCAGTATTTT. It translates to CASSQAVMGSTDTQYF.

This clonotype was counted a few times. The chain couples TRBV5-1 to TRBJ2-1; unclear D gene. V lost 2 bases, J lost 2 bases, and 11 bases lay in between. The CDR3 contains 15 residues. Germline V lookup: CDR1 SGHRS, CDR2 YFSETQ. CDR3 in amino acids: CASSFLISPYNEQFF. CDR3 nucleotide sequence: TGCGCCAGCAGCTTTCTTATTTCCCCCTACAATGAGCAGTTCTTC. Full variable domain (missing parts from reference TRBV5-1 and TRBJ2-1): KAGVTQTPRYLIKTRGQQVTLSCSPISGHRSVSWYQQTPGQGLQFLFEYFSETQRNKGNFPGRFSGRQFSNSRSEMNVSTLELGDSALYLCASSFLISPYNEQFFGPGTRLTVL.

V and J are TRBV7-9 and TRBJ1-4; 8 bases align to TRBD1. J lost 8 bases, V lost 7 bases, and 9 bases had no gene match. CDR3 length: 14 amino acids. Germline loops: CDR1 SEHNR, CDR2 FQNEAQ (reference sequence). The CDR3 loop is CASTPDREEEKLFF. CDR3 DNA: TGTGCCAGCACCCCGGACAGGGAGGAGGAAAAACTGTTTTTT.

This clonotype showed up just a few times. The chain combines TRBV4-3 with TRBJ2-7; 9 bases agree with TRBD2. Germline V gene lookup returns CDR1 LGHNA and CDR2 YSLEER. V lost 0 bases and J lost 6; bases outside the gene matches: 9. This CDR3 is 16 amino acids long. The CDR3 DNA is TGCGCCAGCAGCCAAGACTGGACTAGCGTAACAGTCGAGCAGTACTTC. As protein: CASSQDWTSVTVEQYF.

This clonotype was picked up many times. The chain links TRBV18 to TRBJ1-2; D uncertain. There are 13 residues in the CDR3. Deletions cut 1 base from V and 8 bases from J, with 11 bases between. CDR1 is KGHSH and CDR2 is LQKENI in the germline V gene. The CDR3 loop reads CASSPRSLEGYTF. Here the CDR3 DNA reads TGTGCCAGCTCACCACGCAGCCTAGAGGGCTACACCTTC.

In this sample, this clonotype turned up many times. The chain links TRBV5-1 to TRBJ2-7; D is undetermined. V was clipped by 4 bases and J by 0 bases, with 5 bases between them. Germline lookup yields CDR1 SGHRS and CDR2 YFSETQ. This CDR3 comprises 12 residues. CDR3 DNA sequence: TGCGCCAGCAGCCTGTCCTCCTACGAGCAGTACTTC. Encoded protein: CASSLSSYEQYF.